This T cell receptor beta chain was identified during a study of vaccination and CD4 T cells after COVID-19. Oncomine TCR Beta short-read sequencing was applied to DNA from cultured CD4+ T cells. Each CDR3 protein is one row after TCRdb ran MiXCR on the PCR reads. Among some 25,000 distinct CDR3 sequences listed, around 30% were seen once. As for this clonotype: The antigen is unknown.

The CDR3 loop spans 14 amino acids. The V end was cut by 9 bases, the J end by 1 base, with 10 bases between. CDR1 LNHDA and CDR2 SQIVND come from the germline V gene (reference sequence). Time point indicated: late sampling 161 to 241 days after vaccination in three convalescent patients. Treatment reported: roughly nine-day PBMC culture with coronavirus spike peptide pools or control peptides (ViraFEST assay). Wells contained fewer than 2.5 million PBMCs each, and these were cultured with about 10 IU/ml IL-2 and about 9 ug/ml peptide pools. The material was CD4+ T cells from blood, cultured in vitro, obtained about 7 months after SARS-CoV-2 vaccination. The genes are TRBV19 and TRBJ2-6, with TRBD1 as a possible D gene (5 bases). This TCR derives from a human donor who had recovered from COVID-19. The CDR3 DNA is TGTGCCAGCGACAGATTTTCTGGGGCCAACGTCCTGACTTTC. Its translation is CASDRFSGANVLTF.